This T cell receptor beta chain was identified in a study of glioma-infiltrating T cells. Using RNA template, CDR3s of TCR alpha and beta were amplified with iRepertoire arm-PCR. MiXCR, run by TCRdb on the multiplex PCR reads, gives a single entry per CDR3 protein. The sample lists 90,000 to 110,000 distinct CDR3 sequences; around 25% were seen once. Details on this clonotype: Likely a read error: the CDR3 ends without its conserved phenylalanine or tryptophan.

V was trimmed by 0 bases and J by 8 bases, leaving 5 bases between them. This CDR3 is built from 12 residues. Germline CDR1 is KGHSH and CDR2 is LQKENI. The receptor was isolated from a human donor with low-grade glioma or glioblastoma, undergoing nonglioma brain surgery, or in good health (not recorded which). The sequenced sample consisted of glioma tissue, nonneoplastic brain tissue, or PBMCs (not recorded which). The chain has TRBV18 and TRBJ1-5, with D possibly matching TRBD1 (5 bases). DNA of the CDR3: TGTGCCAGCTCACCACCGGGGGAGCCCCAGCATTCT. This encodes CASSPPGEPQHS.